The clone carrying this TCR beta chain was seen just once. The antigen remains undetermined. Trimming shortened V by 5 bases and J by 4 bases, and 7 bases separated the two germline ends. The germline gives CDR1 SGHTA, CDR2 FQGNSA. This CDR3 contains 12 residues. This entry is derived from a study of chemoradiotherapy in HPV16-positive cancers. Whole-study findings and limits: Functional assays defining HPV-specific T cells used only a couple of HPV16-positive patients. Non-HPV-specific T cells did not expand in tumors during treatment, whereas candidate HPV-specific clones and E7-related motifs did.

Assay used: immunoSEQ multiplex PCR; TCRdb lists only in-frame clones, some missing. This sample has under 15,000 clones, with 89% found just once. The receptor was isolated from a human donor with HPV-associated anogenital cancer. The sequencing used blood, collected from a patient who underwent chemoradiotherapy. The chain recombines TRBV7-2 with TRBJ2-3; no firm D call. CDR3 loop: CASSIPADTQYF. The DNA of the CDR3 is TGTGCCAGCAGCATCCCTGCAGATACGCAGTATTTT.